The clone carrying this T cell receptor (beta chain) occurred many times. What it binds is unknown. The sample belongs to a study of T cells in Graves' hyperthyroidism and ophthalmopathy. Hyperthyroidism, newly diagnosed and lasting under 2 months, affected patients aged 18 to 65. Clinical symptoms, serum thyroxine, TRAb, thyroid ultrasound and orbital computed tomography informed diagnoses. Study results and limitations: Most thyroid clonotypes that were expanded above 0.001 also turned up in blood.

J gave up 4 bases and V 6 bases, and 10 bases lay outside the gene matches. This CDR3 has 16 residues. CDR1 is PRHDT and CDR2 is FYEKMQ in the germline V gene (reference sequence). TCR beta CDR3 region amplification was performed from RNA transcripts. The HTBI primer set drove a first-round RT-PCR of the TCR CDR3. TCRdb processed the multiplex PCR reads anew with MiXCR; each CDR3 protein has one entry. The data show roughly 260,000 distinct CDR3 sequences, with roughly 14% seen just once and 13% held by the top ten. The J gene is TRBJ2-2, the V gene TRBV13, with 8 bases lining up with TRBD2. The sample consisted of blood. This clonotype was sampled from a middle-aged woman with Graves' hyperthyroidism that later progressed to Graves' ophthalmopathy. This CDR3 reads CASRIGSSGFTGELFF. CDR3 nucleotides: TGTGCCAGCAGAATAGGGTCTAGCGGGTTCACCGGGGAGCTGTTTTTT.